One and the same sample provided the 29 T cell receptor beta chains below, sequenced in a study of blood T cell dynamics during melanoma immunotherapy (dated by TCRdb to between 2020 and 2021). Library preparation was by the immunoSEQ multiplex PCR assay. TCRdb holds this immuneACCESS table with in-frame rearrangements only. Some clones are missing; in checked studies, unresolved V genes explain under half, and the rest has no known cause. The table for this sample lists approximately 15,000 clones; 65% to 90% of them were counted only once. The top ten clones comprise roughly 8% of the sample. Interpreted using the paper, the time point label stands for: pre-treatment baseline. This material consisted of blood, taken from a patient treated with checkpoint blockade. Source of these receptors: a human donor with melanoma.

This clone occurred once. This chain links TRBV7-8 with TRBJ2-5; 10 bases align to TRBD2. With the DNA end fitting TRBJ2-7 better, the J assignment may be wrong. Per germline, CDR1 SGHVS and CDR2 FQNEAQ. The CDR3 runs to 15 residues. CDR3 nucleotide sequence: TGTGCCAGCAGCTTAGGCTTGTCTAGCGGGAGCGAGCAGTACTTC. This encodes CASSLGLSSGSEQYF.

The chain joins TRBV6-4 to TRBJ2-1; D might be TRBD2 (6 bases). Germline loops: CDR1 MRHNA, CDR2 SNTAGT. This CDR3 spans 15 amino acids. V was trimmed by 6 bases and J by 4 bases, leaving 16 bases between them. Written as DNA, the CDR3 is TGTGCCAGCAGACCCGAGCCGGCGGGATACAATGAGCAGTTCTTC. Its protein is CASRPEPAGYNEQFF.

For the CDR3, the DNA is TGTGCCAGCAGCTTAGATGGCACCTTTGGAAACACTGAAGCTTTCTTT. As protein: CASSLDGTFGNTEAFF. The rearrangement links TRBV21-1 to TRBJ1-1. TRBV21-1 has pseudogene status. The CDR3 has 16 residues.

The rearrangement links TRBV11-3 to TRBJ2-5; D uncertain. This CDR3 spans 15 amino acids. CDR1 is SGHNT, CDR2 YENEEA, per germline. V dropped 0 bases and J dropped 5 bases, with 13 bases sitting between them. The CDR3 DNA reads TGTGCCAGCAGCTTAGATCCTGCAGAGTGGGAGACCCAGTACTTC. It translates to CASSLDPAEWETQYF.

V gene TRBV27 combines with J gene TRBJ2-3; 8 nucleotides agree with TRBD2. In germline, CDR1 is MNHEY, CDR2 SMNVEV (reference sequence). V lost 8 bases and J lost 0; bases outside the gene matches: 7. This CDR3 contains 15 residues. The CDR3 protein is CASREGWTSTDTQYF. The CDR3 DNA is TGTGCCAGCCGGGAGGGGTGGACTAGCACAGATACGCAGTATTTT.

The chain uses TRBV6-5 and TRBJ2-3; no firm D call. Germline lookup yields CDR1 MNHEY and CDR2 SVGAGI. The V and J ends lost 2 bases and 5 bases respectively, with 8 bases between them. The CDR3 totals 13 residues. For the CDR3, the DNA is TGTGCCAGCAGTTACGATGTCGGAGATACGCAGTATTTT. Translating gives CASSYDVGDTQYF.

The rearrangement links TRBV28 to TRBJ2-3; D possibly corresponds to TRBD2 (5 bases). This CDR3 has 16 residues. Germline V CDR1 and CDR2: MDHEN, SYDVKM. Trimming took off 5 bases at V and 0 bases at J, with 15 bases between the two ends. The CDR3 DNA reads as TGTGCCAGCAGTAGCGCTAGCCACACTAGCACAGATACGCAGTATTTT. Translating it yields CASSSASHTSTDTQYF.

V usage is TRBV15 and J usage is TRBJ2-1; 9 nucleotides agree with TRBD2. The CDR3 loop spans 17 amino acids. Germline trimming cut 0 bases from V and 8 bases from J; bases unmatched to any gene: 11. Germline assignment: CDR1 LNHNV and CDR2 YYDKDF (reference sequence). CDR3 DNA sequence: TGTGCCACCAGCAGAGATATCGTGGCTAGCGGGAATCATGAGCAGTTCTTC. The encoded protein is CATSRDIVASGNHEQFF.

The V and J genes are TRBV11-3 and TRBJ1-4, with 9 bases identical to TRBD1. Germline CDR1 and CDR2: SGHNT and YENEEA. There are 16 residues in the CDR3. Trimming at V came to 5 bases and at J to 0 bases, leaving 4 bases not matched to a gene. CDR3 in DNA: TGTGCCAGCAGCCACAGACAGGGGGCAACTAATGAAAAACTGTTTTTT. Amino acids: CASSHRQGATNEKLFF.

The chain has TRBV5-6 and TRBJ2-5; 8 bases line up with TRBD1. V lost 4 bases, J lost 5 bases, and 4 bases stayed unmatched. The CDR3 sequence is 13 residues long. The V gene's germline CDR1 is SGHDT and CDR2 YYEEEE. For the CDR3, the DNA is TGTGCCAGCAGCCTGGACAGGGCCGAGACCCAGTACTTC. Translated, it gives CASSLDRAETQYF. Variable domain in full (rest from reference TRBV5-6 and TRBJ2-5): DAGVTQSPTHLIKTRGQQVTLRCSPKSGHDTVSWYQQALGQGPQFIFQYYEEEERQRGNFPDRFSGHQFPNYSSELNVNALLLGDSALYLCASSLDRAETQYFGPGTRLLVL.

V and J are TRBV7-8 and TRBJ2-3, with 9 positions matching TRBD1. The CDR3 length is 14 residues. The germline gives CDR1 SGHVS, CDR2 FQNEAQ. Germline trimming cut 3 bases from V and 3 bases from J; bases unmatched to any gene: 1. CDR3 loop: CASSLTGGTDTQYF. DNA for the CDR3: TGTGCCAGCAGCTTGACAGGGGGGACAGATACGCAGTATTTT. Complete variable domain (other parts from reference TRBV7-8 and TRBJ2-3): GAGVSQSPRYKVAKRGQDVALRCDPISGHVSLFWYQQALGQGPEFLTYFQNEAQLDKSGLPSDRFFAERPEGSVSTLKIQRTQQEDSAVYLCASSLTGGTDTQYFGPGTRLTVL.

V usage is TRBV6-5 and J usage is TRBJ1-1, with no clear D. This CDR3 contains 15 residues. Germline values: CDR1 MNHEY, CDR2 SVGAGI. V was pared by 7 bases and J by 6 bases, with 21 bases between. CDR3 nucleotide sequence: TGTGCCAGCACCCAGATGGGTGGCAGGCTCCCTGAAGCTTTCTTT. It is translated as CASTQMGGRLPEAFF.

CDR3 protein: CASSPVAGTVPGELFF. CDR3 sequence (DNA): TGTGCCAGCAGCCCTGTAGCGGGAACAGTTCCCGGGGAGCTGTTTTTT. This rearrangement joins TRBV5-4 to TRBJ2-2; 8 bases are shared with TRBD2. V trimming: 4 bases; J trimming: 6 bases; junction bases outside the gene matches: 11. This CDR3 region has 16 residues. The germline V gene has CDR1 SGHNT and CDR2 YYREEE (reference sequence).

The genes are TRBV7-2 and TRBJ2-5; D is uncertain. Trimming took off 5 bases at V and 1 base at J, with 11 bases between the two ends. The germline V gene encodes CDR1 SGHTA and CDR2 FQGNSA. This CDR3 contains 14 residues. CDR3 nucleotides: TGTGCCAGCAGCCCAGGACGCGCCCAAGAGACCCAGTACTTC. Its translation is CASSPGRAQETQYF.

The chain carries TRBV5-5 and TRBJ1-5; maybe TRBD1 (5 bases). This CDR3 has 15 amino acids. V lost 3 bases to trimming and J lost 1 base, with 11 bases between them. Germline V gives CDR1 SGHKS, CDR2 YYEKEE (reference sequence). CDR3 loop: CASSSQGGSNQPQHF. DNA of the CDR3: TGTGCCAGCAGCTCGCAGGGAGGGAGCAATCAGCCCCAGCATTTT.

The J gene is TRBJ2-5, the V gene TRBV28; D may be TRBD1 or TRBD2 (5 bases each). The CDR3 is made up of 16 amino acids. V was pared by 3 bases and J by 1 base, with 15 bases between. Germline V lookup: CDR1 MDHEN, CDR2 SYDVKM. CDR3 sequence reads: CASSFWSGRGQETQYF. The CDR3 bases are TGTGCCAGCAGTTTTTGGTCGGGACGTGGCCAAGAGACCCAGTACTTC.

The V call is TRBV5-1, the J call TRBJ2-6, with no clear D. This CDR3 contains 18 residues. Germline-derived CDR1 and CDR2 are SGHRS and YFSETQ. V was pared by 1 base and J by 0 bases, with 14 bases between. The CDR3 loop is CASSLYGLINSGANVLTF. The DNA for the CDR3 is TGCGCCAGCAGCTTGTACGGCCTTATCAACTCTGGGGCCAACGTCCTGACTTTC.

V usage is TRBV5-1 and J usage is TRBJ2-7, with a weak D call TRBD1 (5 bases). The CDR3 is 17 residues long. V lost 0 bases and J lost 5, with 21 bases in between. Per the germline V gene, CDR1 is SGHRS and CDR2 is YFSETQ. As DNA, the CDR3 is TGCGCCAGCAGCTTGGTTGTATCTGCAGGGAATTCCCACGAGCAGTACTTC. Translated: CASSLVVSAGNSHEQYF.

This sequence joins TRBV7-8 and TRBJ2-5; D gene ambiguous. V gave up 1 base and J gave up 1 base, with 7 bases separating them. The germline V gene has CDR1 SGHVS and CDR2 FQNEAQ. CDR3 length: 14 residues. The CDR3 bases are TGTGCCAGCAGCTTAGGTGTTAGCCAAGAGACCCAGTACTTC. Protein: CASSLGVSQETQYF. Looking up the rest from reference TRBV7-8 and TRBJ2-5 gives the full variable domain: GAGVSQSPRYKVAKRGQDVALRCDPISGHVSLFWYQQALGQGPEFLTYFQNEAQLDKSGLPSDRFFAERPEGSVSTLKIQRTQQEDSAVYLCASSLGVSQETQYFGPGTRLLVL.

The chain joins TRBV5-6 to TRBJ1-4, with D tentatively TRBD1 (6 bases). Trimming removed 0 bases at V and 3 bases at J, with 9 bases between. Germline CDR1 SGHDT, CDR2 YYEEEE. CDR3 size: 15 residues. The CDR3 DNA follows: TGTGCCAGCAGCTTGGATGCAGGGGCTAATGAAAAACTGTTTTTT. Its protein product is CASSLDAGANEKLFF.

The chain recombines TRBV28 with TRBJ1-6; 11 bases align to TRBD1. V was pared by 3 bases and J by 8 bases, with 6 bases of the junction left unmatched. The CDR3 spans 16 residues. CDR1 is MDHEN, CDR2 SYDVKM, per germline. CDR3 DNA: TGTGCCAGCAGTTTCCCCTGGGGACAGGGGGATTCACCCCTCCACTTT. Its protein product is CASSFPWGQGDSPLHF. Variable domain in full (rest from reference TRBV28 and TRBJ1-6): DVKVTQSSRYLVKRTGEKVFLECVQDMDHENMFWYRQDPGLGLRLIYFSYDVKMKEKGDIPEGYSVSREKKERFSLILESASTNQTSMYLCASSFPWGQGDSPLHFGNGTRLTVT.

The chain carries TRBV6-6 and TRBJ2-7; possibly TRBD1 or TRBD2 for D (5 bases each). V was trimmed by 5 bases and J by 3 bases, leaving 14 bases between them. The germline gives CDR1 MNHNY, CDR2 SVGAGI (reference sequence). The CDR3 is made up of 14 amino acids. The CDR3 sequence is CASSTGPGNYEQYF. CDR3 nucleotides: TGTGCCAGCAGTACGGGGCCGGGGAACTACGAGCAGTACTTC.

A single count supports this clone. V usage is TRBV5-1 and J usage is TRBJ1-2, with TRBD1 identical over 7 bases. V lost 5 bases to trimming and J lost 7 bases; unmatched junction nucleotides: 5. The CDR3 length is 12 residues. Germline loops: CDR1 SGHRS, CDR2 YFSETQ. The CDR3 region has the DNA TGCGCCAGCAGATCAGGGGGAAGTGGCTACACCTTC. Translation: CASRSGGSGYTF.

Only a few counts were recorded for this clone. The chain employs TRBV7-9 and TRBJ1-1; D gene ambiguous. The CDR3 is 14 residues long. The V gene lost 5 bases and the J gene lost 2 bases, with 12 bases spanning the gap. Germline V lookup: CDR1 SEHNR, CDR2 FQNEAQ (reference sequence). The CDR3: CASSPLRENTEAFF. In nucleotides, the CDR3 is TGTGCCAGCAGCCCGCTTCGGGAAAACACTGAAGCTTTCTTT.

This chain links TRBV4-1 with TRBJ2-5; the match to TRBD2 covers 8 bases. Matching the DNA end better, TRBJ2-7 makes the J call doubtful. This CDR3 contains 16 residues. Germline V gene lookup returns CDR1 MGHRA and CDR2 YSYEKL. The DNA of the CDR3 is TGCGCCAGCAGCCAAGAGAGCGGGAGCCGTCCTCGCGAGCAGTACTTC. It yields the protein CASSQESGSRPREQYF.

The chain combines TRBV6-6 with TRBJ1-5; TRBD1 matches 7 bases. Germline-derived CDR1 and CDR2 are MNHNY and SVGAGI (reference sequence). The CDR3 runs to 15 residues. V dropped 4 bases and J dropped 5; count of bases not matched to a gene: 8. DNA of the CDR3: TGTGCCAGCAGTTCCCGGGACAGCTATTATCAGCCCCAGCATTTT. This sequence encodes CASSSRDSYYQPQHF.

The J gene is TRBJ2-5, the V gene TRBV28; TRBD1 matches 8 bases. V trimming: 6 bases; J trimming: 4 bases; junction bases outside the gene matches: 7. CDR1 is MDHEN, CDR2 SYDVKM, per germline. The CDR3 sequence is 14 residues long. CDR3 protein: CASSLDRVLETQYF. The CDR3, as DNA: TGTGCCAGCAGCTTGGACAGGGTCTTAGAGACCCAGTACTTC. Using reference TRBV28 and TRBJ2-5 for the parts outside the CDR3, the full variable domain is DVKVTQSSRYLVKRTGEKVFLECVQDMDHENMFWYRQDPGLGLRLIYFSYDVKMKEKGDIPEGYSVSREKKERFSLILESASTNQTSMYLCASSLDRVLETQYFGPGTRLLVL.

The chain links TRBV2 to TRBJ2-2, with 8 bases identical to TRBD1. Trimming removed 6 bases from V and 6 bases from J; junction bases left unmatched: 3. The CDR3 is made up of 13 amino acids. Germline V gene lookup returns CDR1 SNHLY and CDR2 FYNNEI. The CDR3, as DNA: TGTGCCAGCAGAGACAGGGGACCCGGGGAGCTGTTTTTT. It translates to CASRDRGPGELFF.

CDR3 nucleotide sequence: TGTGCCAGCAGCCCTAGCGGGAGGGGAGAGACCCAGTACTTC. Encoded protein: CASSPSGRGETQYF. This rearrangement joins TRBV28 to TRBJ2-5; 12 nucleotides align to TRBD2. Germline V gene lookup returns CDR1 MDHEN and CDR2 SYDVKM. V was clipped by 6 bases and J by 4 bases; unmatched bases: 3. The CDR3 runs 14 residues.